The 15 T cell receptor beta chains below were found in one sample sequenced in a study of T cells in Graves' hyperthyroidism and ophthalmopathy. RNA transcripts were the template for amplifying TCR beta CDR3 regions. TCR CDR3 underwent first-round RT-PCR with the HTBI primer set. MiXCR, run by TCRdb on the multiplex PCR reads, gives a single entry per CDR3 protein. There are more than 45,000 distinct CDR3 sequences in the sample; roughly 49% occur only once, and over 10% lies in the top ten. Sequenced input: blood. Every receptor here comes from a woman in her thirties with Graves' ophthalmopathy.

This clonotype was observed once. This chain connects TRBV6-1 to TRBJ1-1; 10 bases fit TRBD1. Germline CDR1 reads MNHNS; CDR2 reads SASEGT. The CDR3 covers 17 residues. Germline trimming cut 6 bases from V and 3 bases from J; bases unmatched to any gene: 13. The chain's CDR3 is CASRTGTGEFVHTEAFF. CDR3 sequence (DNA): TGTGCCAGCAGGACCGGGACAGGGGAATTTGTACACACTGAAGCTTTCTTT.

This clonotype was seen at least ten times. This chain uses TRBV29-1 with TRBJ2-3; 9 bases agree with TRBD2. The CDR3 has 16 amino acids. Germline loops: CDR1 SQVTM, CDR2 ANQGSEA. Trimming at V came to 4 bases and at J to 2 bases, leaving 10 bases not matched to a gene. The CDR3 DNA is TGCAGCGTTGCGGCGGGAGGGCCGAAACTCACAGATACGCAGTATTTT. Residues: CSVAAGGPKLTDTQYF.

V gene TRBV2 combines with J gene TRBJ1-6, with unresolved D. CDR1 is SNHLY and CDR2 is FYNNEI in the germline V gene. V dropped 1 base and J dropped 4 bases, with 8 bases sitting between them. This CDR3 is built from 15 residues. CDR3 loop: CASSEGSLYNSPLHF. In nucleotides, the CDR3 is TGTGCCAGCAGTGAAGGTAGCCTATATAATTCACCCCTCCACTTT. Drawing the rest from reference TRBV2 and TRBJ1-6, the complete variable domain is EPEVTQTPSHQVTQMGQEVILRCVPISNHLYFYWYRQILGQKVEFLVSFYNNEISEKSEIFDDQFSVERPDGSNFTLKIRSTKLEDSAMYFCASSEGSLYNSPLHFGNGTRLTVT.

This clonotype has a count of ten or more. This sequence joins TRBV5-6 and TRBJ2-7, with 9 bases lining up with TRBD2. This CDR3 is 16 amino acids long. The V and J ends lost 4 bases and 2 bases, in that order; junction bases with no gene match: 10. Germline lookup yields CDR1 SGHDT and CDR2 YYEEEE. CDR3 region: CASSPRLAATAYEQYF. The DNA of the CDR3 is TGTGCCAGCAGCCCAAGACTAGCGGCCACCGCCTACGAGCAGTACTTC.

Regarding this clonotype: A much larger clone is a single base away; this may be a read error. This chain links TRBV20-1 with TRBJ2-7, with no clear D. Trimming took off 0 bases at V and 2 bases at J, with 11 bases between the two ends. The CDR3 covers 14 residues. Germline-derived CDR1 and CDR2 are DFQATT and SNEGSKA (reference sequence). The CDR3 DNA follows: TGCAGTGCTAGAGAAGGAAGGAGTGCCTACGAGCAGTACTTC. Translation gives CSAREGRSAYEQYF.

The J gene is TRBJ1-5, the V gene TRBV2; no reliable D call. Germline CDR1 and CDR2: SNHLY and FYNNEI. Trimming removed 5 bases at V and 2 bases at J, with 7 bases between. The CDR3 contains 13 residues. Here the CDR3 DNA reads TGTGCCAGCAGTCAAGAGGGCAATCAGCCCCAGCATTTT. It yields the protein CASSQEGNQPQHF.

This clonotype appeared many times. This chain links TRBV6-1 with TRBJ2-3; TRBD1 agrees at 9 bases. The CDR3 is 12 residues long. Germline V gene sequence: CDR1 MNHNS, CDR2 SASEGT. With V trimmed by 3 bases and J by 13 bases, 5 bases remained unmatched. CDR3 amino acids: CASSETGGGEYF. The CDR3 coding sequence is TGTGCCAGCAGTGAGACAGGGGGGGGGGAGTATTTT.

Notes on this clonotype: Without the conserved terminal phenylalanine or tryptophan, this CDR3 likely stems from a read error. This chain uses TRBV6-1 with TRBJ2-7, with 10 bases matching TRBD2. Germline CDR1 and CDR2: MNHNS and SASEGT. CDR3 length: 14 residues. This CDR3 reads CAGSELAGTYEQYC. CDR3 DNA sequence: TGTGCCGGCAGTGAACTAGCGGGGACCTACGAGCAGTACTGC.

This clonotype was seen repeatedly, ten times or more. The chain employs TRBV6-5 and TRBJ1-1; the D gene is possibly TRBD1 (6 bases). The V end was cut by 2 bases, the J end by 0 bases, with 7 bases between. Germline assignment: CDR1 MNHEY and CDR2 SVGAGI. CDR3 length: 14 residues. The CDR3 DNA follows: TGTGCCAGCAGTTACGACAGGTTGAACACTGAAGCTTTCTTT. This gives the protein CASSYDRLNTEAFF.

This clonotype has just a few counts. The CDR3 DNA sequence: TGTGCCAGCAGCCACAGGGGTATCACTGAAGCTTTCTTT. Protein sequence: CASSHRGITEAFF. The genes are TRBV28 and TRBJ1-1; 7 bases line up with TRBD1. The CDR3 is 13 amino acids. V lost 6 bases and J lost 4; bases outside the gene matches: 5. Germline V CDR1 and CDR2: MDHEN, SYDVKM.

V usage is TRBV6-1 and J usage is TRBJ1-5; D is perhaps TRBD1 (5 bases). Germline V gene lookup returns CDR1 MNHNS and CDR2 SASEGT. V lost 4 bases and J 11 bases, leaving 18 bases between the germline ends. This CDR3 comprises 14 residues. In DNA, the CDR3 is TGTGCCAGCAGTGGACTCGGCAGGGCGAAGACCCAGCATTTT. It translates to CASSGLGRAKTQHF.

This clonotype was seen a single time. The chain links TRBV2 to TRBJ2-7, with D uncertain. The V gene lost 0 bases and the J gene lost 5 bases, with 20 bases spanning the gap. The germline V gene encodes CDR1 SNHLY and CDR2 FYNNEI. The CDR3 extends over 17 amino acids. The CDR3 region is CASSEASTSGPRDEQYF. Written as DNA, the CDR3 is TGTGCCAGCAGTGAAGCGTCTACGTCCGGGCCCCGGGACGAGCAGTACTTC.

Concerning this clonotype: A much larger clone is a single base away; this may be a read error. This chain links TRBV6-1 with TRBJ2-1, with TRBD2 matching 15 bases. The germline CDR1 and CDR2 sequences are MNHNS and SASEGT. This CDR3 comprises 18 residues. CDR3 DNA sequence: TGTACCAGCAGTGAAAGGACTAGCGGGAGGGCCTATCGGAATGAGCAGTTCTTC. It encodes CTSSERTSGRAYRNEQFF.

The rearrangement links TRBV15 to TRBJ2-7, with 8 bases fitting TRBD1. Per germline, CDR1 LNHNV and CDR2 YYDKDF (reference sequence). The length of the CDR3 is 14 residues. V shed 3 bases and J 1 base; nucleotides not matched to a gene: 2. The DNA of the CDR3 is TGTGCCACCAGCAGGACAGGGGTTTCCTACGAGCAGTACTTC. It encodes CATSRTGVSYEQYF.

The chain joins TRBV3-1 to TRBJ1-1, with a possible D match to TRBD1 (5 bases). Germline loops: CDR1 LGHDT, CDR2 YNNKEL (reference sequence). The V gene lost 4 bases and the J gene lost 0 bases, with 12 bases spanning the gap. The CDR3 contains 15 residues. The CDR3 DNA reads TGTGCCAGCAGCCCCCTAGGGGCAATGAACACTGAAGCTTTCTTT. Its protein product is CASSPLGAMNTEAFF.